The 4 T cell receptor beta chains below were found in one sample sequenced in a study of long-term antiretroviral therapy in people with HIV. An immunoSEQ assay, version v3.0, was performed at survey level. TCRdb's copy holds only in-frame clones and misses some; the assay was immunoSEQ multiplex PCR. Seen here are some 28,000 clones, approximately 90% observed once, and the top ten hold 4% to 5.5%. The sequencing here drew on unsorted PBMCs, taken 5 to 5.5 years after starting antiretroviral therapy. The receptors originated from a woman in her thirties or forties with HIV.

This clone was detected only once. The J gene is TRBJ2-1, the V gene TRBV5-1; D possibly matches TRBD1 or TRBD2 (5 bases each). Germline V gene sequence: CDR1 SGHRS, CDR2 YFSETQ. The CDR3 totals 18 residues. The V end lost 2 bases, the J end lost 1 base, and 19 bases lay between the germline ends. The CDR3 DNA is TGCGCCAGCAGCTTAGACCCCCTTGGGACCGCGTCCTACAATGAGCAGTTCTTC. Translated, it gives CASSLDPLGTASYNEQFF.

The chain joins TRBV5-1 to TRBJ2-1; 7 bases map to TRBD1. In germline, CDR1 is SGHRS, CDR2 YFSETQ. The CDR3 is made up of 15 amino acids. V trimming: 0 bases; J trimming: 4 bases; junction bases outside the gene matches: 4. This CDR3 reads CASSLAGGTYNEQFF. For the CDR3, the DNA is TGCGCCAGCAGCTTGGCAGGGGGAACATACAATGAGCAGTTCTTC.

This sequence joins TRBV27 and TRBJ2-7, with unresolved D. This CDR3 spans 13 amino acids. Trimming took off 0 bases at V and 4 bases at J, with 7 bases between the two ends. The germline CDR1 and CDR2 sequences are MNHEY and SMNVEV (reference sequence). This CDR3 is CASSLSLWYEQYF. In nucleotides, the CDR3 is TGTGCCAGCAGTTTATCCTTATGGTACGAGCAGTACTTC.

The CDR3 sequence is CAWSALERAKNIQYF. In DNA form, the CDR3 reads TGTGCCTGGAGTGCCCTCGAAAGAGCCAAAAACATTCAGTACTTC. The chain carries TRBV30 and TRBJ2-4; D gene ambiguous. The germline V gene encodes CDR1 GTSNPN and CDR2 SVGIG (reference sequence). The CDR3 runs 15 residues. Trimming left V 1 base short and J 0 bases short, with 10 bases between.